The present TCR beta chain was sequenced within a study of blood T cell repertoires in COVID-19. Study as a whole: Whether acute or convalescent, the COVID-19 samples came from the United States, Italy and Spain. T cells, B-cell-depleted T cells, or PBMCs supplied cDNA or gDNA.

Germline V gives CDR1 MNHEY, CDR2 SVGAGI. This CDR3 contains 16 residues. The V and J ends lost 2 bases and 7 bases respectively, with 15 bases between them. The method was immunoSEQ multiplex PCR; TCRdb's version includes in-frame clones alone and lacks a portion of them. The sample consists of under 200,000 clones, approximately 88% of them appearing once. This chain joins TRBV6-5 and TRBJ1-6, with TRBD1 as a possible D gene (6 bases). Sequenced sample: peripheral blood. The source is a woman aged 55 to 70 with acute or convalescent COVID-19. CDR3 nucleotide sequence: TGTGCCAGCAGTTACGACAGGCTCGGGGGGAATTCACCCCTCCACTTT. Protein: CASSYDRLGGNSPLHF.